The 15 T cell receptor beta chains reported below all come from one sample, sequenced in a study of T cell repertoires in cytomegalovirus infection (dated by TCRdb to the late 2010s). The run used an Illumina HiSeq 1500. TCRdb cleaned the public reads at Q25 with fastp, built clones with MiXCR and kept in-frame beta chains. Identical CDR3 proteins give one entry, which carries the most common genes and DNA. For this sample there are hundreds of thousands of distinct CDR3 sequences; less than 40% appear just once. Under 3% of the sample lies in the top ten. The sequenced material came from PBMCs. The origin of the receptors is a human donor in good health (CMV status not recorded). Some clones in this sample may be carry-over from other donors' samples.

This rearrangement joins TRBV5-4 to TRBJ2-5; a possible D gene is TRBD1 (5 bases). CDR3 length: 16 amino acids. Germline CDR1 is SGHNT and CDR2 is YYREEE (reference sequence). Deletions cut 5 bases from V and 0 bases from J, with 17 bases between. The CDR3 DNA reads as TGTGCCAGCAGTCCCCGACTGACAGTGTACCAAGAGACCCAGTACTTC. Amino acid sequence: CASSPRLTVYQETQYF. Combining the CDR3 with reference TRBV5-4 and TRBJ2-5 gives the whole variable domain ETGVTQSPTHLIKTRGQQVTLRCSSQSGHNTVSWYQQALGQGPQFIFQYYREEENGRGNFPPRFSGLQFPNYSSELNVNALELDDSALYLCASSPRLTVYQETQYFGPGTRLLVL.

In this sample, this clonotype turned up many times. The chain has TRBV7-6 and TRBJ2-7, with D perhaps matching TRBD1 (6 bases). Trimming left V 0 bases short and J 4 bases short, with 10 bases between. Looked up from germline, CDR1 is SGHVS and CDR2 is FNYEAQ. The CDR3 is 14 residues long. The CDR3 is CASSLASRGYEQYF. CDR3 sequence (DNA): TGTGCCAGCAGCTTAGCCTCCAGGGGTTACGAGCAGTACTTC.

The rearrangement links TRBV29-1 to TRBJ2-1; 9 bases line up with TRBD2. This CDR3 is built from 14 residues. V shed 3 bases, J shed 5 bases, and the junction held 5 bases outside the gene matches. Per germline, CDR1 SQVTM and CDR2 ANQGSEA. DNA for the CDR3: TGCAGCGTTGATGGGCTAGCGGGGAACAATGAGCAGTTCTTC. The encoded protein is CSVDGLAGNNEQFF.

This clonotype was observed a handful of times. The chain joins TRBV19 to TRBJ2-5, with D maybe TRBD1 (5 bases). CDR1 LNHDA and CDR2 SQIVND come from the germline V gene (reference sequence). Trimming shortened V by 8 bases and J by 2 bases, and 15 bases separated the two germline ends. The CDR3 covers 14 residues. The CDR3 protein is CASALTGGQETQYF. DNA of the CDR3: TGTGCCAGTGCCTTAACAGGTGGACAAGAGACCCAGTACTTC. The full variable domain, rest sourced from reference TRBV19 and TRBJ2-5, is DGGITQSPKYLFRKEGQNVTLSCEQNLNHDAMYWYRQDPGQGLRLIYYSQIVNDFQKGDIAEGYSVSREKKESFPLTVTSAQKNPTAFYLCASALTGGQETQYFGPGTRLLVL.

The chain joins TRBV11-2 to TRBJ1-2; 8 bases are a match to TRBD1. The ends lost 6 bases at V and 0 bases at J; junction bases unmatched: 9. In germline, CDR1 is SGHAT, CDR2 FQNNGV. This CDR3 comprises 16 residues. CDR3 sequence (DNA): TGTGCCAGCAGTTTACACAGGGGGGCCCCTAACTATGGCTACACCTTC. This gives the protein CASSLHRGAPNYGYTF.

The V and J genes are TRBV12-3 or TRBV12-4 and TRBJ2-6, with D perhaps matching TRBD1 (5 bases). The CDR3 is made up of 15 amino acids. Trimming removed 3 bases from V and 0 bases from J, with 6 bases in between. Here the CDR3 reads CASSFQGSGANVLTF. The DNA for the CDR3 is TGTGCCAGCAGTTTTCAGGGCTCTGGGGCCAACGTCCTGACTTTC.

Only a few counts were recorded for this clonotype. This chain's CDR3 is CASSSRTGENSNQPQHF. The CDR3, as DNA: TGTGCCAGCAGCTCCCGGACAGGAGAAAATAGCAATCAGCCCCAGCATTTT. The rearrangement links TRBV7-8 to TRBJ1-5, with TRBD1 identical over 7 bases. The CDR3 runs to 17 residues. The germline V gene encodes CDR1 SGHVS and CDR2 FQNEAQ. V lost 4 bases, J lost 0 bases, and 9 bases stayed unmatched.

On this clonotype itself: A much more abundant neighbour one base away suggests this may be a read error. The CDR3 does not close with the conserved phenylalanine or tryptophan, likely indicating a read error. The CDR3 is CASSPPGVGDQETQYC. The CDR3 coding sequence is TGTGCCAGCAGCCCCCCGGGTGTGGGAGACCAAGAGACCCAGTACTGC. The chain has TRBV7-6 and TRBJ2-5; tentatively, D is TRBD2 (5 bases). Germline V lookup: CDR1 SGHVS, CDR2 FNYEAQ. The V and J ends lost 5 bases and 0 bases respectively, with 16 bases between them. The CDR3 consists of 16 residues.

The chain has TRBV25-1 and TRBJ2-4; D possibly uses TRBD1 or TRBD2 (5 bases each). This CDR3 contains 11 residues. CDR1 is MGHDK and CDR2 is SYGVNS in the germline V gene. The V end was cut by 8 bases, the J end by 10 bases, with 12 bases between. CDR3 sequence reads: CASWDPPIQYF. The DNA of the CDR3 is TGTGCCAGCTGGGACCCACCGATTCAGTACTTC. The whole variable domain, remainder taken from reference TRBV25-1 and TRBJ2-4, is EADIYQTPRYLVIGTGKKITLECSQTMGHDKMYWYQQDPGMELHLIHYSYGVNSTEKGDLSSESTVSRIRTEHFPLTLESARPSHTSQYLCASWDPPIQYFGAGTRLSVL.

This chain uses TRBV28 with TRBJ2-3; a weak D match, TRBD2 (5 bases). Germline lookup yields CDR1 MDHEN and CDR2 SYDVKM. The V and J ends lost 6 bases and 10 bases respectively, with 14 bases between them. This CDR3 contains 12 residues. The CDR3 reads CASSHLMGAQYF. DNA of the CDR3: TGTGCCAGCAGCCACCTCATGGGAGCGCAGTATTTT.

The table lists this clonotype with a few counts. The rearrangement uses TRBV7-9 and TRBJ2-3, with a weak D call TRBD2 (6 bases). Trimming shortened V by 5 bases and J by 5 bases, and 32 bases separated the two germline ends. The CDR3 has 20 residues. CDR1 SEHNR and CDR2 FQNEAQ come from the germline V gene (reference sequence). For the CDR3, the DNA is TGTGCCAGCAGCCTGCAATCTTATGGGATACCGGGCCTGGAGGGAGATACGCAGTATTTT. Translated: CASSLQSYGIPGLEGDTQYF.

This clonotype occurred many times. This rearrangement joins TRBV7-2 to TRBJ1-5; D not certain. The CDR3 sequence is 15 residues long. Trimming pared 1 base from V and 2 bases from J, leaving 9 bases between. Germline-derived CDR1 and CDR2 are SGHTA and FQGNSA. The CDR3 region has the DNA TGTGCCAGCAGCTTAGTACTGCGGGGCAATCAGCCCCAGCATTTT. It specifies CASSLVLRGNQPQHF.

The chain joins TRBV19 to TRBJ2-7, with 7 bases matching TRBD1. CDR1 and CDR2 (germline): LNHDA, SQIVND (reference sequence). CDR3 length equals 14 residues. The V segment lost 7 bases and the J segment 2 bases; nucleotides outside the gene matches: 8. The CDR3 is CASKVADRAYEQYF. The CDR3 coding sequence is TGTGCCAGTAAAGTCGCCGACAGGGCCTACGAGCAGTACTTC.

The CDR3 DNA is TGTGCCAGCAGTACCTGGACAGGGGGCATGACCGGGACTGTGAGAACTGAGCAGTTCTTC. It yields the protein CASSTWTGGMTGTVRTEQFF. This chain uses TRBV28 with TRBJ2-1; TRBD1 agrees at 11 bases. Germline V gives CDR1 MDHEN, CDR2 SYDVKM. CDR3 length equals 20 residues. The V and J ends lost 5 bases and 9 bases, in that order; junction bases with no gene match: 24.

The sample holds a few counts of this clonotype. DNA of the CDR3: TGTGCCAGCAGCCAAGATCACAGGGGGTATGGCTACACCTTC. It specifies CASSQDHRGYGYTF. The chain uses TRBV14 and TRBJ1-2; 8 bases line up with TRBD1. Germline assignment: CDR1 SGHDN and CDR2 FVKESK. The length of the CDR3 is 14 residues. Trimming cost V 0 bases and J 5 bases; bases outside gene matches: 2.